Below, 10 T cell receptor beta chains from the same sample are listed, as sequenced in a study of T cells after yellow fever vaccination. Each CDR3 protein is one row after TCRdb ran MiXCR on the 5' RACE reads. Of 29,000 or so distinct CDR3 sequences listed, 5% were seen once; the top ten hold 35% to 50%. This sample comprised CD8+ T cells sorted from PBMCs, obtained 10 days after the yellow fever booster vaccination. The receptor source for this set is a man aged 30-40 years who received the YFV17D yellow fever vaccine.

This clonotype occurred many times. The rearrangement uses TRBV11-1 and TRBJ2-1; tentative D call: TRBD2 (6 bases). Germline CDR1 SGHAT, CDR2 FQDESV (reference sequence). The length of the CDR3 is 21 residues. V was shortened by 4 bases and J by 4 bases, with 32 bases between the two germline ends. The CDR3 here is CASSSTSSRLHAGTFYNEQFF. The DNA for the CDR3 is TGTGCCAGCAGCTCAACTAGCTCCAGGCTTCACGCGGGAACCTTTTACAATGAGCAGTTCTTC.

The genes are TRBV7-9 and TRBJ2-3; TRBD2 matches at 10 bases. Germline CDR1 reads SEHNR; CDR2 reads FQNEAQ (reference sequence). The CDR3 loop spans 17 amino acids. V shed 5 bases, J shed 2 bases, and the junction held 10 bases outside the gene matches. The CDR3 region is CASSAGLAVTFTDTQYF. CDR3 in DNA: TGTGCCAGCAGCGCTGGACTAGCGGTGACGTTCACAGATACGCAGTATTTT. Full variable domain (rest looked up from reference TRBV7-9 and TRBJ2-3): DTGVSQNPRHKITKRGQNVTFRCDPISEHNRLYWYRQTLGQGPEFLTYFQNEAQLEKSRLLSDRFSAERPKGSFSTLEIQRTEQGDSAMYLCASSAGLAVTFTDTQYFGPGTRLTVL.

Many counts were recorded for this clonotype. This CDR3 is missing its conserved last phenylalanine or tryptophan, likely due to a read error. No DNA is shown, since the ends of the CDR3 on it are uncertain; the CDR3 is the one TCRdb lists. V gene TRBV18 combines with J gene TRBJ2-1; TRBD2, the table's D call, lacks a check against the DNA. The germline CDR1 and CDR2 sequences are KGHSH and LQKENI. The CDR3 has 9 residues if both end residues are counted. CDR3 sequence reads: CASSPQGRL.

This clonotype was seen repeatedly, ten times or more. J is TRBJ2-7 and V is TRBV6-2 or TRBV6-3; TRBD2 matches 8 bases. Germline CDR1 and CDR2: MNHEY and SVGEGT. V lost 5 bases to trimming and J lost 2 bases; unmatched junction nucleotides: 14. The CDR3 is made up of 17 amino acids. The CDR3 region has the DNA TGTGCCAGCAGTCGCCCGGGTCCAGCGGGAGTAGCCTACGAGCAGTACTTC. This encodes CASSRPGPAGVAYEQYF.

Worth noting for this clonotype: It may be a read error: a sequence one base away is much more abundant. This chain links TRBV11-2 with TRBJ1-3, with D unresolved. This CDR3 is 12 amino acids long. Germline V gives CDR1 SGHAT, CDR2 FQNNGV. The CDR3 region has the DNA TGTGCCAGCAGCTATGCGGGAAACATCATATATTTT. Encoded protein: CASSYAGNIIYF.

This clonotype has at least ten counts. The CDR3 sequence is CASSPGTVGQYF. In DNA form, the CDR3 reads TGTGCCAGCAGTCCGGGGACAGTAGGGCAGTACTTC. V usage is TRBV12-3 or TRBV12-4 and J usage is TRBJ2-7, with TRBD1 matching over 7 bases. Trimming took 5 bases from V and 9 from J; bases not matched to a gene: 7. There are 12 residues in the CDR3.

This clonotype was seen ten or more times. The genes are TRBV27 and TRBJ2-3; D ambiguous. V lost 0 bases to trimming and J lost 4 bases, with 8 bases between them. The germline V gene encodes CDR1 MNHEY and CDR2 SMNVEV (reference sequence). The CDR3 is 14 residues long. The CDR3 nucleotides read TGTGCCAGCAGTTTATCACGTCGTTCAGATACGCAGTATTTT. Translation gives CASSLSRRSDTQYF.

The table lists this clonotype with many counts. The CDR3: CASIRLAGSYNEQFF. The CDR3 nucleotides read TGTGCCAGCATCCGACTAGCGGGTTCCTACAATGAGCAGTTCTTC. V gene TRBV27 combines with J gene TRBJ2-1; 10 nucleotides agree with TRBD2. V lost 7 bases and J lost 1; bases outside the gene matches: 4. The germline V gene encodes CDR1 MNHEY and CDR2 SMNVEV (reference sequence). The CDR3 consists of 15 residues.

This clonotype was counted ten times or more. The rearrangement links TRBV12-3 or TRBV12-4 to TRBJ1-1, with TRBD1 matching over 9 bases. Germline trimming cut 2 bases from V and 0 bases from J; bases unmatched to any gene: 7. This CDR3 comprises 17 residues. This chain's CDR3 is CASSLRGQGFMNTEAFF. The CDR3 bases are TGTGCCAGCAGTTTAAGGGGACAGGGTTTCATGAACACTGAAGCTTTCTTT.

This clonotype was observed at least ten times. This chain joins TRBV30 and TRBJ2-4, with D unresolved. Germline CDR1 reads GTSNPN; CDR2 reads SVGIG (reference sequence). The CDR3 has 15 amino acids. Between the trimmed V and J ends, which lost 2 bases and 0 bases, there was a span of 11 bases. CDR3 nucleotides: TGTGCCTGGAGTTTGATTGGTTTAGCCAAAAACATTCAGTACTTC. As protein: CAWSLIGLAKNIQYF.